The clone carrying this T cell receptor beta chain appeared a few times. The antigen is undetermined. This sample is part of a study of CD8+ T cells in alopecia areata. Study summary: Treated patients took oral tofacitinib at 5 to 10 mg twice daily.

The CDR3 spans 10 residues. Germline assignment: CDR1 SQVTM and CDR2 ANQGSEA. V shed 6 bases and J shed 9 bases, with 12 bases lying between them. Study-level results: Scalp samples also yield sequences of resident alphabeta T cells from normal skin.

Following extraction, RNA underwent reverse transcription to cDNA, which served as the sequencing template. Data came from immunoSEQ multiplex PCR; TCRdb stores just in-frame clones and leaves some out. The sample holds 110,000 to 150,000 clones; 40% to 65% are singletons and the top ten take roughly 0.92%. Material: CD4+ T cells sorted from blood, obtained at week 0. This TCR was recovered from a human donor with alopecia areata. The chain has TRBV29-1 and TRBJ2-7; TRBD2 might be the D (5 bases). The CDR3 bases are TGCAGCGTAGGCGGCAGCGGGCAGTACTTC. This encodes CSVGGSGQYF.